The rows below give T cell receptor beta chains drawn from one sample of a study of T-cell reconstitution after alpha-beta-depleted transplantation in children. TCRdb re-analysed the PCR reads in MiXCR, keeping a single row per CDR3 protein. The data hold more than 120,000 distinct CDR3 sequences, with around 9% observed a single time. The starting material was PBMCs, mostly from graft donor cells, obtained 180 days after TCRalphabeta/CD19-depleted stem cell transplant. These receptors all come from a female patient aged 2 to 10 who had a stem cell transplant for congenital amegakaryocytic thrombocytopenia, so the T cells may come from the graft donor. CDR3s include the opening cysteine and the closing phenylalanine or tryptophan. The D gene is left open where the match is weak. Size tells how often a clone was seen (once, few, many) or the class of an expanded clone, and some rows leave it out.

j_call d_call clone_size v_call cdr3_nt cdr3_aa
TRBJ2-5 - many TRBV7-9 TGTGCCAGCACAGGGGTCCAAGAGACCCAGTACTTC CASTGVQETQYF
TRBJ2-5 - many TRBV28 TGTGCCAGCAGTTTTATGTCTCCCGGGGGCGAGACCCAGTACTTC CASSFMSPGGETQYF
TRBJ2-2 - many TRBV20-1 TGCAGTGCTAGAGCCCCTCTTGGGGAGCTGTTTTTT CSARAPLGELFF
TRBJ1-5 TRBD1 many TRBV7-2 TGTGCCAGCAGTTTGGTGACAGGGGTGGGCAATCAGCCCCAGCATTTT CASSLVTGVGNQPQHF
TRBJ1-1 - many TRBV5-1 TGCGCCAGCAGTCAGCCCTCCCGAGGATTGAACACTGAAGCTTTCTTT CASSQPSRGLNTEAFF
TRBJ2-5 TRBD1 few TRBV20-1 TGCAGTGCTGCCGGGACAGGGAAAGAGACCCAGTACTTC CSAAGTGKETQYF
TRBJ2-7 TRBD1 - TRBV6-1 TGTGCCAGCAGGGAGACAGGGGAAGACTACGAGCAGTACTTC CASRETGEDYEQYF
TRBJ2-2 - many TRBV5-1 TGCGCCAGCAGCCCCCCCCCGAACACCGGGGAGCTGTTTTTT CASSPPPNTGELFF
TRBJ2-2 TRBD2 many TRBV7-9 TGTGCCAGCAGCCCGGTCCTAGCGGGAACCACCGGGGAGCTGTTTTTT CASSPVLAGTTGELFF
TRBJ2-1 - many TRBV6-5 TGTGCCAGCAGTTACTCACTGGGCAATGAGCAGTTCTTC CASSYSLGNEQFF
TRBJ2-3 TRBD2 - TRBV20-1 TGCAGTGCTCGCGTTATTTTCTGGGAGGGAGATACGCAGTATTTT CSARVIFWEGDTQYF
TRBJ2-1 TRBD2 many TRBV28 TGTGCCAGCAGGCCAGCGGGAGGGGGGTCCTACAATGAGCAGTTCTTC CASRPAGGGSYNEQFF
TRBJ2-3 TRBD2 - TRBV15 TGTGCCACCAGCTACGACTGGTCGAGCGGGGGCACAGATACGCAGTATTTT CATSYDWSSGGTDTQYF
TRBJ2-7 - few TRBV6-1 TGTGCCAGCAGTCGACTTCCCTCCTACGAGCAGTACTTC CASSRLPSYEQYF
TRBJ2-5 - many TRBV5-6 TGTGCCAGCAGCTTGTTATCTGGGACGCCGGAGACCCAGTACTTC CASSLLSGTPETQYF
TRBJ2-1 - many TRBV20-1 TGCAGTGCTAGAGATCAGGGGACCAGTGGACATGAGCAGTTCTTC CSARDQGTSGHEQFF
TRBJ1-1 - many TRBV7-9 TGTGCCAGCAGCTTGAGATCACAGGAGGGGGAAGCTTTCTTT CASSLRSQEGEAFF
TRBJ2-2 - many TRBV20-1 TGCAGTGCTAGAGCCCCCGATTATTTCTCCGGGGAGCTGTTTTTT CSARAPDYFSGELFF
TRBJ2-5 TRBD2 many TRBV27 TGTGCCAGCAGTTGGAGCGGGAGGGGGGGGACCCAGTACTTC CASSWSGRGGTQYF
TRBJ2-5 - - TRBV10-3 TGTGCCATCAGTGTCAACCAAGAGACCCAGTACTTC CAISVNQETQYF
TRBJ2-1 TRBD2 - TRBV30 TGTGCCTGGAGTTATAGCGGGAGTTCGGTAGGTGAGCAGTTCTTC CAWSYSGSSVGEQFF
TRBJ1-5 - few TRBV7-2 TGTGCCAGCAGCTTACGGGGCCCGGGATTAAGCAATCAGCCCCAGCATTTT CASSLRGPGLSNQPQHF
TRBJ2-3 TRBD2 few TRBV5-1 TGCGCCAGCAGCTTGGTAGCGGGGGGGCCCACAGATACGCAGTATTTT CASSLVAGGPTDTQYF
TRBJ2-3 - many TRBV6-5 TGTGCCAGCACCCAAGAAAGGGGGATCACAGATACGCAGTATTTT CASTQERGITDTQYF
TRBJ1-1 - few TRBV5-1 TGCGCCAGCAGCGGGGGTCCGATGAACACTGAAGCTTTCTTT CASSGGPMNTEAFF
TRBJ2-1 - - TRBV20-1 TGCAGTGCGGACCGCCCCCGGGGTGAGCAGTTCTTC CSADRPRGEQFF
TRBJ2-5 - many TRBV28 TGTGCCAGCAGTTTCCTTCAGCAGGGGTGGGAGACCCAGTACTTC CASSFLQQGWETQYF
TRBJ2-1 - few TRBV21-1 TGTGCCAGCAGCAAAGCGGGGACAGGGGGCCATGAGCAGTTCTTC CASSKAGTGGHEQFF
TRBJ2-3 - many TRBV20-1 TGCAGTGGGGGGGACCCAGGCACAGATACGCAGTATTTT CSGGDPGTDTQYF
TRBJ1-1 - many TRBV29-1 TGCAGCGTTGAAGACCAGGTTATGAACACTGAAGCTTTCTTT CSVEDQVMNTEAFF
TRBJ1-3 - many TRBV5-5 TGTGCCAGCAGCTTGATTGGCGGAAACACCATATATTTT CASSLIGGNTIYF
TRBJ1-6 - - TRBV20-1 TGCAGTGCTTCCCGGGGGGGGACCCTCCACTTT CSASRGGTLHF
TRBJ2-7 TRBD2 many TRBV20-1 TGCAGTGCTAGATGGTCTAGCGGGGTCGAGCAGTACTTC CSARWSSGVEQYF
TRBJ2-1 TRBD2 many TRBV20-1 TGCAGTGCTAGAGTTCTAGCGGAGAGCTCCTACAATGAGCAGTTCTTC CSARVLAESSYNEQFF
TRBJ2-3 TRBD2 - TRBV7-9 TGTGCCAGCAGCTCCGATCTAGCGGTGGATACGCAGTATTTT CASSSDLAVDTQYF
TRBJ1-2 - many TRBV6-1 TGTGCCAGCAGGACACCCTACAGCAGCTGGGGCTACACCTTC CASRTPYSSWGYTF
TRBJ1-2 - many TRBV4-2 TGTGCCAGCAGCCAGTCTAACTATGGCTACACCTTC CASSQSNYGYTF
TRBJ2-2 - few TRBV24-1 TGTGCCACCAGTGACCCCCCGAGCTCCGGGGAGCTGTTTTTT CATSDPPSSGELFF
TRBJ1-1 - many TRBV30 TGTGCCTGGACCGGGTGGGGGGACACTGAAGCTTTCTTT CAWTGWGDTEAFF
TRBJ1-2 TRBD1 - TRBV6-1 TGTGCCAGCGGACAGGGCGGGGGGTATGGCTACACCTTC CASGQGGGYGYTF
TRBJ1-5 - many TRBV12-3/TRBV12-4 TGTGCCAGCAGCCTAGGGGTTCAGCCCCAGCATTTT CASSLGVQPQHF
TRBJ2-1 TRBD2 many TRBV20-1 TGCAGTGCTCCCCGGACTAGCGGGTACAATGAGCAGTTCTTC CSAPRTSGYNEQFF
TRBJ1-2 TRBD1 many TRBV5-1 TGCGCCAGCAGCCCTGGACAGGGAATATTTGGCTACACCTTC CASSPGQGIFGYTF
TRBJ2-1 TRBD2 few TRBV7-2 TGTGCCAGCAGCTCCCTTAGCGGGAGGGCCGACAATGAGCAGTTCTTC CASSSLSGRADNEQFF